Listed below are T cell receptor beta chains from one sample, sequenced in a study of cytomegalovirus exposure and HLA in healthy donors. Only in-frame clones appear in the TCRdb table, and some are missing; sequencing was by immunoSEQ multiplex PCR. The table lists some 270,000 clones, around 86% of them singletons. Sequenced sample: PBMCs. The receptor set was obtained from a woman aged 18 to 35 in good health and CMV-seronegative. CDR3s include the opening cysteine and the closing phenylalanine or tryptophan. A D gene is named only where the DNA matches it firmly. Where a row states a size, it is once, few, many or the class of an expanded clone; other rows omit it.

DNA: TGCGCCAGCAGCTTGATCCAGGGGGCTGCCAAAAACATTCAGTACTTC
CDR3: CASSLIQGAAKNIQYF
size: few
V: TRBV5-1
D: TRBD1
J: TRBJ2-4

DNA: TGCAGCGTTGAAGATCGTGTGGCAGGGGCCAACGTCCTGACTTTC
CDR3: CSVEDRVAGANVLTF
size: -
V: TRBV29-1
D: -
J: TRBJ2-6

DNA: TGTGCCAGTACCTCCCGGGGGAGGAGCAATCAGCCCCAGCATTTT
CDR3: CASTSRGRSNQPQHF
size: few
V: TRBV19
D: -
J: TRBJ1-5

DNA: TGTGCCAGCAGCCCCACAGGCCAAAGGGCTTTCTTT
CDR3: CASSPTGQRAFF
size: -
V: TRBV5-6
D: -
J: TRBJ1-1

DNA: TGTGCCAGCTCACCGACCGGGACTAGCGTCAACGAGCAGTACTTC
CDR3: CASSPTGTSVNEQYF
size: -
V: TRBV18
D: TRBD2
J: TRBJ2-7

DNA: TGTGCCAGCAGCTCCCTCTACGAGCAGTACTTC
CDR3: CASSSLYEQYF
size: -
V: TRBV11-3
D: -
J: TRBJ2-7

DNA: TGTGCCAGCAGGCATACCTACAGAGACACTGAAGCTTTCTTT
CDR3: CASRHTYRDTEAFF
size: -
V: TRBV14
D: -
J: TRBJ1-1

DNA: TGCGCCAGCAGCTTGGTAGGGGAAGGCACTGAAGCTTTCTTT
CDR3: CASSLVGEGTEAFF
size: -
V: TRBV5-1
D: -
J: TRBJ1-1

DNA: TGTGCCAGCAGCGGGGGACAGGGAACCTCCTATAATTCACCCCTCCACTTT
CDR3: CASSGGQGTSYNSPLHF
size: -
V: TRBV9
D: TRBD1
J: TRBJ1-6

DNA: TGCGCCAGCAGCCAAGGGACAGGAACTAATGAAAAACTGTTTTTT
CDR3: CASSQGTGTNEKLFF
size: -
V: TRBV4-1
D: TRBD1
J: TRBJ1-4

DNA: TGTGCCAGAAGCTGTACTGGAGCCTACGAGCAGTACTTC
CDR3: CARSCTGAYEQYF
size: -
V: TRBV5-3
D: -
J: TRBJ2-7

DNA: TGTGCCATCAGACGGGAGTCCGGGGCGTCTGAAGCTTTCTTT
CDR3: CAIRRESGASEAFF
size: -
V: TRBV10-3
D: -
J: TRBJ1-1

DNA: TGTGCCAGCAGTAGAGGGACAGGGGGAGATTTTACCTACGAGCAGTACTTC
CDR3: CASSRGTGGDFTYEQYF
size: -
V: TRBV28
D: TRBD1
J: TRBJ2-7

DNA: TGCGCCAGCAGCCGTAAGGAGGGAGGTTTTGGAGCTTTCTTT
CDR3: CASSRKEGGFGAFF
size: once
V: TRBV4-3
D: -
J: TRBJ1-1

DNA: TGTGCCAGCAGCTTAGGCCCAATTGGCGGCAGCGTAAACACTGAAGCTTTCTTT
CDR3: CASSLGPIGGSVNTEAFF
size: -
V: TRBV7-9
D: -
J: TRBJ1-1

DNA: TGTGCCAGCAGCTTTGGTAGGGGGACAGGGCATAACACTGAAGCTTTCTTT
CDR3: CASSFGRGTGHNTEAFF
size: -
V: TRBV5-6
D: TRBD1
J: TRBJ1-1

DNA: TGCGCCAGCAGCCAGCCGGGACTAGCGAGCTATTCCTACGAGCAGTACTTC
CDR3: CASSQPGLASYSYEQYF
size: once
V: TRBV5-1
D: TRBD2
J: TRBJ2-7

DNA: TGTGCCAGCAGTGAATGGGGGCAGGGGACCTATGGCTACACCTTC
CDR3: CASSEWGQGTYGYTF
size: -
V: TRBV6-1
D: -
J: TRBJ1-2

DNA: TGTGCCAGCAGCTTAGTGGGCAGGGGCTACGAGCAGTACTTC
CDR3: CASSLVGRGYEQYF
size: -
V: TRBV11-1
D: -
J: TRBJ2-7

DNA: TGTGCCAGCCACAGGGGACTCAGCTCCTACGAGCAGTACTTC
CDR3: CASHRGLSSYEQYF
size: -
V: TRBV6-5
D: -
J: TRBJ2-7

DNA: TGTGCCAGCAGTGGTAGCGGGAGGATCACAGATACGCAGTATTTT
CDR3: CASSGSGRITDTQYF
size: -
V: TRBV6-1
D: TRBD2
J: TRBJ2-3

DNA: TGTGCCAGCAGCCCGGCCGACCGGGCGGGTGAGCAGTTCTTC
CDR3: CASSPADRAGEQFF
size: -
V: TRBV7-3
D: -
J: TRBJ2-1

DNA: TGTGCCAGCAGTGTTCGGGGTAGCGGGTGGAGGAATGTGAGGTCAGATACGCAGTATTTT
CDR3: CASSVRGSGWRNVRSDTQYF
size: -
V: TRBV2
D: TRBD2
J: TRBJ2-3

DNA: TGTGCCACCAGCAGTGCAAACGCCGGACAGGGGTTCGGCTACGAGCAGTACTTC
CDR3: CATSSANAGQGFGYEQYF
size: -
V: TRBV15
D: TRBD1
J: TRBJ2-7

DNA: TGTGCCAGCAACCGCTTTTCCTTATCGGGGGAGACCCAGTACTTC
CDR3: CASNRFSLSGETQYF
size: -
V: TRBV6-1
D: -
J: TRBJ2-5

DNA: TGCGCCAGCAGCCCCCCGTTCTTGGGACAGGAGGCTCGGGCCAACGTCCTGACTTTC
CDR3: CASSPPFLGQEARANVLTF
size: -
V: TRBV5-1
D: TRBD1
J: TRBJ2-6

DNA: TGCGCCAGCAGCCAAGAAGGCGGATCCGGCTACGAGCAGTACTTC
CDR3: CASSQEGGSGYEQYF
size: -
V: TRBV4-3
D: -
J: TRBJ2-7